These 8 T cell receptor beta chains were sequenced from one sample in a study of tissue T cells after allogeneic stem cell transplantation. Produced via immunoSEQ multiplex PCR; TCRdb's table is partial and in-frame only. Of 6,000 or so clones in the sample, 45% to 55% are singletons; the top ten hold about 7.2%. Noted time point: mouse harvest day 7 after allogeneic transplant. Tail vein injection delivered 10^7 T-cell-depleted bone marrow cells and 10^6 splenic CD5+ T cells. Sequencing input: gut tissue. The receptors here all came from a female BALB/c mouse given C57BL/6 T cells with graft-versus-host disease after an allogeneic hematopoietic cell transplant.

Regarding this clone: Gene labels here are mouse ones. The missing CDR3 end, 1 residue past where the read stops, is filled in from the germline J gene. V gene TRBV26 combines with J gene TRBJ2-4; D is ambiguous. Germline loops: CDR1 KGHPV, CDR2 FQNQEV (reference sequence). The CDR3 is 15 residues long. V dropped 0 bases and J dropped 0 bases, with 7 bases sitting between them. The CDR3 spells CASSLSVGSQNTLYF. The sequenced part of the CDR3 DNA is TGTGCCAGCAGTCTGTCGGTGGGAAGTCAAAACACCTTGTAC.

This clone came up a few times. The gene names given are mouse names. The read ends 1 residue before the CDR3 terminus; that terminus is restored from the germline J gene. J is TRBJ1-2 and V is TRBV23; TRBD1, the table's D call, was not compared with the DNA. Germline V gene sequence: CDR1 KGHTA, CDR2 FQNQQP. The CDR3 runs 14 residues. This CDR3 is CSSSQDNSNSDYTF. The DNA read from the CDR3 is TGCTCCAGCAGTCAAGACAATTCAAACTCCGACTACACC.

Concerning this clone: Gene names denote mouse genes. The CDR3 is cut off 1 residue early in the read; its end comes from the germline J gene. V is TRBV3 and J is TRBJ2-2; 9 bases are shared with TRBD2. The CDR3 contains 15 residues. Germline V gene data show CDR1 as SNHLY and CDR2 as FYNGKV (reference sequence). Germline trimming cut 5 bases from V and 0 bases from J; bases unmatched to any gene: 1. CDR3: CASSGTGSNTGQLYF. The CDR3 bases that were read are TGTGCCAGCAGCGGGACTGGGTCAAACACCGGGCAGCTCTAC.

About this clone itself: Each gene name is a mouse one. The read terminates 1 residue before the CDR3 end, so the remaining end is supplied by the germline J gene. This chain links TRBV24 with TRBJ2-3; TRBD2 aligns across 10 bases. This CDR3 is built from 15 residues. Germline values: CDR1 KGHTA, CDR2 FRNEEI. Trimming removed 4 bases from V and 2 bases from J; junction bases left unmatched: 3. CDR3 loop: CASSPGLGPAETLYF. The sequenced part of the CDR3 DNA is TGTGCCAGCAGTCCGGGACTGGGGCCTGCAGAAACGCTGTAT.

Only a few counts were recorded for this clone. Mouse gene names apply. The CDR3 goes on 1 residue after the read ends, and that part is filled in from the germline J gene. This chain uses TRBV4 with TRBJ2-1, with 7 bases identical to TRBD2. Looked up from germline, CDR1 is LGHDT and CDR2 is YNNKQL (reference sequence). V dropped 4 bases and J dropped 1; count of bases not matched to a gene: 1. The CDR3 covers 14 residues. CDR3 sequence: CASSLLGNYAEQFF. The sequenced CDR3 bases are TGTGCCAGCAGCTTACTGGGGAACTATGCTGAGCAGTTC.

This clone was counted between two and nine times. Mouse names are used for the genes. With the read ending 1 residue before the CDR3 end, the germline J gene is used to fill in that end. This rearrangement joins TRBV23 to TRBJ1-4. The CDR3 covers 13 residues. Germline V gives CDR1 KGHTA, CDR2 FQNQQP. The sequenced part of the CDR3 DNA is TGCTCCAGCAGTCAATCGCACAACGAAAGATTATTT. Protein: CSSSQSHNERLF. The entire CDR3 protein reads CSSSQSHNERLFF.

This clone was detected a few times. Each gene name is a mouse one. The CDR3 goes on 1 residue after the read ends, and that part is filled in from the germline J gene. The chain couples TRBV26 to TRBJ2-7; TRBD2 aligns across 10 bases. V lost 2 bases and J lost 3; bases outside the gene matches: 1. The CDR3 consists of 14 residues. Germline V gene sequence: CDR1 KGHPV, CDR2 FQNQEV (reference sequence). CDR3 DNA, as far as it was read: TGTGCCAGCAGTCTGAACTGGGGGGGCTATGAACAGTAC. Translating gives CASSLNWGGYEQY. The entire CDR3 protein is CASSLNWGGYEQYF.

As regards this clone: Gene and germline names: mouse. The DNA ends 1 residue before the CDR3 does, and the rest of the CDR3 is filled in from the germline J gene. The chain carries TRBV3 and TRBJ2-4, with 11 bases matching TRBD2. The CDR3 has 16 amino acids. Trimming took 4 bases from V and 0 from J; bases not matched to a gene: 3. CDR1 is SNHLY, CDR2 FYNGKV, per germline (reference sequence). The CDR3 here is CASSSGLGVSQNTLYF. The sequenced part of the CDR3 DNA is TGTGCCAGCAGCTCGGGACTGGGGGTTAGTCAAAACACCTTGTAC.